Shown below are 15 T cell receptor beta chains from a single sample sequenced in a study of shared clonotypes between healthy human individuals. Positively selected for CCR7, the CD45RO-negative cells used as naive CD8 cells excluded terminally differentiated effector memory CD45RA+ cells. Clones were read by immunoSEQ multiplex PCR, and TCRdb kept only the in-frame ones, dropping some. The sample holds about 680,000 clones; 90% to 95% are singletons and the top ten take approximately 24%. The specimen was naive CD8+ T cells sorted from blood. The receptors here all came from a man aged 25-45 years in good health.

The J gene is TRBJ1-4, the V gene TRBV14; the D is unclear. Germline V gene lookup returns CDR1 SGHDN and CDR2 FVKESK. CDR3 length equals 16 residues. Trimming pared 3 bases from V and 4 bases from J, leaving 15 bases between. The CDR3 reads CASSHSRRAHNEKLFF. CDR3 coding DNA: TGTGCCAGCAGCCACTCCAGACGCGCTCATAATGAAAAACTGTTTTTT.

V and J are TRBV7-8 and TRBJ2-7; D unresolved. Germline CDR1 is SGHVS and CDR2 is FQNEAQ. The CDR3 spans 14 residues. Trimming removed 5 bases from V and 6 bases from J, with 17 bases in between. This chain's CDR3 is CASSVYGRASEQYF. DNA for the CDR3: TGTGCCAGCAGCGTTTATGGACGGGCTAGCGAGCAGTACTTC.

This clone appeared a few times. CDR3 coding DNA: TGTGCCAGCAGCACCGTCACCGAGCAGTACTTC. Its translation is CASSTVTEQYF. The rearrangement uses TRBV5-6 and TRBJ2-7; D gene ambiguous. V was shortened by 4 bases and J by 6 bases, with 8 bases between the two germline ends. This CDR3 comprises 11 residues. The V gene's germline CDR1 is SGHDT and CDR2 YYEEEE.

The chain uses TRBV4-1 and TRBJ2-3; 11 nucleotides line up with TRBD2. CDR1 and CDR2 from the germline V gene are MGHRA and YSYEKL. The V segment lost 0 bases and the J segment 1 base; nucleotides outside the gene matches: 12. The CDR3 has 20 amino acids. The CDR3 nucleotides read TGCGCCAGCAGCCAAGAGGCTAGCGGGAGGTTAGATTGGGGCACAGATACGCAGTATTTT. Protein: CASSQEASGRLDWGTDTQYF.

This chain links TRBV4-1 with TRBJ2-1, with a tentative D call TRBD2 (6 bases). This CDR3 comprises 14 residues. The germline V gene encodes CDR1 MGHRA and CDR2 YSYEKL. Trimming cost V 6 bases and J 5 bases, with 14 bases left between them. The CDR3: CASSGLASNNEQFF. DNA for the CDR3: TGCGCCAGCAGTGGTCTAGCGTCAAACAATGAGCAGTTCTTC.

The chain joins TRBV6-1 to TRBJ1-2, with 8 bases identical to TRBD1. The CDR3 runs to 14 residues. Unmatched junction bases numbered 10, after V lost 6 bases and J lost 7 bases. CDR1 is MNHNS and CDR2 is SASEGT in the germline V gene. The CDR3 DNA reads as TGTGCCAGCAGCGCAACTCAGGGGGCATCTGGCTACACCTTC. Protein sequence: CASSATQGASGYTF.

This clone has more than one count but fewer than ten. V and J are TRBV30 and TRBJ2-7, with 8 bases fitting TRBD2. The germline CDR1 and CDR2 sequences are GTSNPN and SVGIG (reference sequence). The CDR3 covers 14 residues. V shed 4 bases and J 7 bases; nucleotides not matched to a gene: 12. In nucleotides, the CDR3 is TGTGCCTGGAATATTGGGGCGGGAGGAGGTGAGCAGTACTTC. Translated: CAWNIGAGGGEQYF.

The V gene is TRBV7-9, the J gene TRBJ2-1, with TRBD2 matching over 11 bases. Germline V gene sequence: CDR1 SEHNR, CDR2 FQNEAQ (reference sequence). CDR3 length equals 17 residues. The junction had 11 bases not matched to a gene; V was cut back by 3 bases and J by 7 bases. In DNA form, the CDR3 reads TGTGCCAGCAGCTTTCGTGTGCTAGCGGGAGGTTGGAATGAGCAGTTCTTC. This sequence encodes CASSFRVLAGGWNEQFF. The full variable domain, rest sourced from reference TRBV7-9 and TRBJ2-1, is DTGVSQNPRHKITKRGQNVTFRCDPISEHNRLYWYRQTLGQGPEFLTYFQNEAQLEKSRLLSDRFSAERPKGSFSTLEIQRTEQGDSAMYLCASSFRVLAGGWNEQFFGPGTRLTVL.

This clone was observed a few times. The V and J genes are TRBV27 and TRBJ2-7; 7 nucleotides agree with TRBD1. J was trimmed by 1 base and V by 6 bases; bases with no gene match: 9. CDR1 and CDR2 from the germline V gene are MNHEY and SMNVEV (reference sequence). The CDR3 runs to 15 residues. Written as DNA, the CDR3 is TGTGCCAGCAGGGCAACAGGGGCTGATTCCTACGAGCAGTACTTC. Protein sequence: CASRATGADSYEQYF.

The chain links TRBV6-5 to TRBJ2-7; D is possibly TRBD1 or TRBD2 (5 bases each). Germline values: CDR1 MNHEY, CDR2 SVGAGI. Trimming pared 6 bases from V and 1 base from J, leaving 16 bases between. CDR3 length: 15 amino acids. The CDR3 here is CASRSRERESYEQYF. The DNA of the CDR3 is TGTGCCAGCAGGTCCAGGGAGCGAGAGTCCTACGAGCAGTACTTC.

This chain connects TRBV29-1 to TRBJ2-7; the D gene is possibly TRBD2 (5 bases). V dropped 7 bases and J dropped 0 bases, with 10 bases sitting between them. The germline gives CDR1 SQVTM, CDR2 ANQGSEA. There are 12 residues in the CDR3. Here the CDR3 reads CSARTDSYEQYF. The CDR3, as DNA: TGCAGCGCGAGGACTGACTCCTACGAGCAGTACTTC.

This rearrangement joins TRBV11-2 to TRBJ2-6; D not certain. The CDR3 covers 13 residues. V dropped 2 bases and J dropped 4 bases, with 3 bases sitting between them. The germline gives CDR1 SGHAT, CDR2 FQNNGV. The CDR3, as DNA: TGTGCCAGCAGCTTAAGGGGGGCCAACGTCCTGACTTTC. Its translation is CASSLRGANVLTF. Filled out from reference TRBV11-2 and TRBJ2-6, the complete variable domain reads EAGVAQSPRYKIIEKRQSVAFWCNPISGHATLYWYQQILGQGPKLLIQFQNNGVVDDSQLPKDRFSAERLKGVDSTLKIQPAKLEDSAVYLCASSLRGANVLTFGAGSRLTVL.

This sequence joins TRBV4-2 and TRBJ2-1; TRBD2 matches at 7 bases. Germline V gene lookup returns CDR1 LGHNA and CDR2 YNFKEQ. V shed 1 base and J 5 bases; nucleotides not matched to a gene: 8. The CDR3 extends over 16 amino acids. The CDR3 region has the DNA TGTGCCAGCAGCCAAGGGACTAGTTGGTCTAACAATGAGCAGTTCTTC. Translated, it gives CASSQGTSWSNNEQFF.

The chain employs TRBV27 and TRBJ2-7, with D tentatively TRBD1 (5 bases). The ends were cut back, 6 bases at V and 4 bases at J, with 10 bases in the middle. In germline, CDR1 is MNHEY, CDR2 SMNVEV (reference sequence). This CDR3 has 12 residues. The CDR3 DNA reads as TGTGCCAGCAGGTCAGGGATTTACGAGCAGTACTTC. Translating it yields CASRSGIYEQYF.

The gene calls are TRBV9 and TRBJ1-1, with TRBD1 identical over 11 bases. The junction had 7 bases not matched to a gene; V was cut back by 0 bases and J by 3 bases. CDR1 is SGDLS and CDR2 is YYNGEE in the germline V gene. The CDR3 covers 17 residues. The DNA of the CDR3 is TGTGCCAGCAGCGTAGACGAGAGGACAGGGGGCTACACTGAAGCTTTCTTT. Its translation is CASSVDERTGGYTEAFF.